What follows are 23 T cell receptor beta chains derived from one specimen sequenced in a study of response to subunit inactivated influenza vaccine. From the RT-PCR reads, TCRdb called clonotypes with MiXCR, one entry per CDR3 protein. The data show almost 600,000 distinct CDR3 sequences, 12% to 15% seen once. Sequencing was performed on PBMCs from blood, taken approximately 12 days after vaccination. These receptors came from a man aged 50-59 years who received an inactivated influenza vaccine.

This clonotype was counted a few times. The gene calls are TRBV6-5 and TRBJ1-2, with D possibly TRBD1 on 6 matching bases. The V end lost 4 bases, the J end lost 4 bases, and 13 bases lay between the germline ends. The CDR3 is made up of 14 amino acids. The germline CDR1 and CDR2 sequences are MNHEY and SVGAGI. The CDR3 nucleotides are TGTGCCAGCAGTTCCGGACAGCCAGTCTATGGCTACACCTTC. Translating it yields CASSSGQPVYGYTF.

Here the CDR3 DNA reads TGCAGTGCCCCTAACGAATTGGAGACCCAGTACTTC. Its protein is CSAPNELETQYF. This chain joins TRBV20-1 and TRBJ2-5; D not certain. Trimming cost V 6 bases and J 5 bases, with 13 bases left between them. The CDR3 runs to 12 residues. Germline V lookup: CDR1 DFQATT, CDR2 SNEGSKA (reference sequence).

V gene TRBV28 combines with J gene TRBJ2-2; the match to TRBD1 covers 7 bases. Germline V gene sequence: CDR1 MDHEN, CDR2 SYDVKM. V dropped 3 bases and J dropped 1; count of bases not matched to a gene: 5. The CDR3 length is 16 residues. Here the CDR3 DNA reads TGTGCCAGCAGTTTTACAGGGGAATGGAACACCGGGGAGCTGTTTTTT. This sequence encodes CASSFTGEWNTGELFF.

V usage is TRBV7-2 and J usage is TRBJ2-2; 7 bases line up with TRBD2. The CDR3 sequence is 15 residues long. Germline V gene lookup returns CDR1 SGHTA and CDR2 FQGNSA. Trimming cost V 5 bases and J 6 bases; bases outside gene matches: 9. CDR3 protein: CASSPTWGGAGELFF. CDR3 in DNA: TGTGCCAGCAGCCCGACCTGGGGGGGGGCCGGGGAGCTGTTTTTT.

In this sample, this clonotype turned up a few times. The V gene is TRBV28, the J gene TRBJ2-2; no clear D gene. Germline V gene data show CDR1 as MDHEN and CDR2 as SYDVKM. This CDR3 has 13 residues. Trimming stripped 5 bases from V and 10 bases from J, with 14 bases between. The CDR3 sequence: CASSDLGKEELFF. The DNA for the CDR3 is TGTGCCAGCAGTGATCTTGGAAAAGAGGAGCTGTTTTTT.

The chain is built from TRBV20-1 and TRBJ1-2, with 9 bases matching TRBD1. After removal of 5 bases from V and 8 bases from J, the junction contained 6 bases not matched to a gene. Germline CDR1 is DFQATT and CDR2 is SNEGSKA (reference sequence). The CDR3 covers 12 residues. CDR3 residues: CSALTGGYGYTF. For the CDR3, the DNA is TGCAGTGCTCTGACAGGGGGTTACGGCTACACCTTC.

The CDR3 DNA is TGTGCCAGCAGCGTAGATATGGGAGGTCCAACAGATACGCAGTATTTT. It encodes CASSVDMGGPTDTQYF. This rearrangement joins TRBV9 to TRBJ2-3; maybe TRBD2 (6 bases). The CDR3 covers 16 residues. With 0 bases removed from V and 3 bases from J, the gap between germline ends came to 14 bases. The germline V gene encodes CDR1 SGDLS and CDR2 YYNGEE.

The genes are TRBV5-1 and TRBJ2-1; TRBD2 matches at 13 bases. This CDR3 is 16 amino acids long. V shed 0 bases and J 6 bases; nucleotides not matched to a gene: 3. The germline CDR1 and CDR2 sequences are SGHRS and YFSETQ. The CDR3 sequence: CASSLALAGGLNEQFF. DNA for the CDR3: TGCGCCAGCAGCTTGGCACTAGCGGGGGGGCTCAATGAGCAGTTCTTC.

This clonotype has just one count. This chain joins TRBV30 and TRBJ1-5; D remains unclear. The CDR3 runs 14 residues. Looked up from germline, CDR1 is GTSNPN and CDR2 is SVGIG (reference sequence). Trimming pared 1 base from V and 4 bases from J, leaving 11 bases between. CDR3 sequence: CAWSDLGLNQPQHF. Written as DNA, the CDR3 is TGTGCCTGGAGTGATTTAGGCCTAAATCAGCCCCAGCATTTT.

The V call is TRBV19, the J call TRBJ1-1; TRBD1 matches 9 bases. This CDR3 is 14 amino acids long. J lost 7 bases, V lost 7 bases, and 10 bases had no gene match. The germline CDR1 and CDR2 sequences are LNHDA and SQIVND (reference sequence). CDR3 in DNA: TGTGCCAGTACCAAAGGGACAGGGAACGGTGAAGCTTTCTTT. Translating gives CASTKGTGNGEAFF.

The chain is built from TRBV7-8 and TRBJ2-7; D remains ambiguous. This CDR3 has 14 amino acids. Germline CDR1 and CDR2: SGHVS and FQNEAQ. V lost 2 bases to trimming and J lost 3 bases, with 11 bases between them. Written as DNA, the CDR3 is TGTGCCAGCAGCTTACATGGGAAGGGCTACGAGCAGTACTTC. Encoded protein: CASSLHGKGYEQYF.

The chain combines TRBV3-1 with TRBJ2-3; possibly TRBD1 or TRBD2 for D (7 bases each). CDR3 size: 14 residues. Trimming removed 4 bases at V and 4 bases at J, with 12 bases between. The V gene's germline CDR1 is LGHDT and CDR2 YNNKEL (reference sequence). The CDR3 region has the DNA TGTGCCAGCAGCCCCCAGGGGGGGGCAGATACGCAGTATTTT. Its protein product is CASSPQGGADTQYF.

This clonotype occurred many times. This sequence joins TRBV7-9 and TRBJ2-5; TRBD2 might be the D (5 bases). In germline, CDR1 is SEHNR, CDR2 FQNEAQ (reference sequence). The length of the CDR3 is 14 residues. Trimming left V 0 bases short and J 3 bases short, with 8 bases between. The CDR3 region is CASSLAGGKETQYF. The CDR3, as DNA: TGTGCCAGCAGCTTAGCCGGAGGAAAAGAGACCCAGTACTTC.

This clonotype was detected only a few times. The chain has TRBV24-1 and TRBJ2-5; TRBD1 is a possible D gene (6 bases). V lost 5 bases and J 5 bases, leaving 11 bases between the germline ends. Germline V gene data show CDR1 as KGHDR and CDR2 as SFDVKD. This CDR3 has 13 amino acids. For the CDR3, the DNA is TGTGCCACCAGTGGTAACAGGGCGGAGACCCAGTACTTC. As protein: CATSGNRAETQYF.

The V and J genes are TRBV28 and TRBJ2-5; D is ambiguous. From germline, CDR1 is MDHEN and CDR2 SYDVKM. V shed 6 bases and J shed 5 bases, with 13 bases lying between them. This CDR3 contains 13 residues. CDR3 bases: TGTGCCAGCAGCCGGACCTTGGGGGAGACCCAGTACTTC. This gives the protein CASSRTLGETQYF.

This clonotype was recorded at least ten times. The genes are TRBV7-2 and TRBJ2-6; no definite D call. Germline CDR1 and CDR2: SGHTA and FQGNSA. The CDR3 runs 15 residues. V gave up 1 base and J gave up 0 bases, with 4 bases separating them. The CDR3: CASSLGFSGANVLTF. CDR3 sequence (DNA): TGTGCCAGCAGCTTAGGCTTCTCTGGGGCCAACGTCCTGACTTTC.

This rearrangement joins TRBV12-3 or TRBV12-4 to TRBJ1-2, with D unclear. This CDR3 comprises 12 residues. Deletions cut 6 bases from V and 8 bases from J, with 13 bases between. The CDR3 loop reads CASRPREEGYTF. DNA for the CDR3: TGTGCCAGCAGGCCTCGAGAGGAGGGCTACACCTTC.

The chain combines TRBV11-2 with TRBJ1-6; D may be TRBD1 (6 bases). Germline V CDR1 and CDR2: SGHAT, FQNNGV. CDR3 length equals 16 residues. Trimming took off 5 bases at V and 6 bases at J, with 17 bases between the two ends. The CDR3 coding sequence is TGTGCCAGCAGCCTCACAATGGGACACCTTAATTCACCCCTCCACTTT. It specifies CASSLTMGHLNSPLHF.

The chain is built from TRBV7-9 and TRBJ2-7; 7 nucleotides line up with TRBD1. The germline CDR1 and CDR2 sequences are SEHNR and FQNEAQ (reference sequence). The CDR3 has 16 amino acids. V shed 5 bases, J shed 2 bases, and the junction held 12 bases outside the gene matches. CDR3 sequence reads: CASSRRQGRLPYEQYF. DNA for the CDR3: TGTGCCAGCAGCCGGAGACAGGGAAGGCTTCCCTACGAGCAGTACTTC.

This clonotype was counted a few times. The chain is built from TRBV12-3 or TRBV12-4 and TRBJ2-3, with D possibly being TRBD2 (5 bases). Trimming shortened V by 3 bases and J by 4 bases, and 17 bases separated the two germline ends. The CDR3 length is 16 residues. As DNA, the CDR3 is TGTGCCAGCAGTTTGGGTGCCGGGATTAGCTCAGATACGCAGTATTTT. Its translation: CASSLGAGISSDTQYF.

V gene TRBV6-5 combines with J gene TRBJ2-1, with unresolved D. The CDR3 is 16 residues long. Trimming stripped 3 bases from V and 9 bases from J, with 21 bases between. Looked up from germline, CDR1 is MNHEY and CDR2 is SVGAGI. Here the CDR3 reads CASSYSRTGLYGEQFF. In DNA form, the CDR3 reads TGTGCCAGCAGTTATTCTAGGACGGGCCTGTACGGTGAGCAGTTCTTC.

The J gene is TRBJ2-1, the V gene TRBV30; D not resolved. The CDR3 sequence is 12 residues long. The V gene's germline CDR1 is GTSNPN and CDR2 SVGIG (reference sequence). V lost 1 base and J 6 bases, leaving 7 bases between the germline ends. The CDR3 bases are TGTGCCTGGAGTGCTTATAGCAATGAGCAGTTCTTC. Translating it yields CAWSAYSNEQFF.

This chain uses TRBV19 with TRBJ2-7; 11 nucleotides agree with TRBD1. V was pared by 0 bases and J by 0 bases, with 7 bases of the junction left unmatched. The CDR3 sequence is 18 residues long. The germline V gene has CDR1 LNHDA and CDR2 SQIVND (reference sequence). The CDR3 nucleotides are TGTGCCAGTAGTATAGATCGGCCCGGGACAGGGGGCTCCTACGAGCAGTACTTC. Protein product: CASSIDRPGTGGSYEQYF.